This is a list of T cell receptor beta chains from one sample in a study of shared clonotypes between healthy human individuals. Sequencing used immunoSEQ multiplex PCR; TCRdb keeps in-frame clones, though not all of them. Among a few million clones listed, roughly 92% were seen once. Sequencing input: naive CD4+ T cells from PBMCs. The receptor set was obtained from a man between 18 and 35 years old in good health. Some clones in this sample may be carry-over from other donors' samples. CDR3s include the opening cysteine and the closing phenylalanine or tryptophan. A D gene is named only where the DNA matches it firmly. Only part of the rows carry a size: once, few, many, or a class if the clone is expanded.

TRBV5-1	15	TRBJ2-3	.	.	TGCGCCAGCAGCCTGGACAGCACGGCCACAGATACGCAGTATTTT	CASSLDSTATDTQYF
TRBV20-1	11	TRBJ1-4	.	.	TGCAGTGCTAGGGAGAATGAAAAACTGTTTTTT	CSARENEKLFF
TRBV7-3	15	TRBJ2-7	.	TRBD1	TGTGCCAGCAGCTTAGGGGGACAGGTATCCTACGAGCAGTACTTC	CASSLGGQVSYEQYF
TRBV6-5	15	TRBJ1-4	.	TRBD1	TGTGCCAGCAGTTCTCCGGGACAGCGAGGGGAAAAACTGTTTTTT	CASSSPGQRGEKLFF
TRBV29-1	15	TRBJ2-2	.	TRBD2	TGCAGCGTTGACGACAGGACTAGCGGGACCGGGGAGCTGTTTTTT	CSVDDRTSGTGELFF
TRBV7-8	17	TRBJ2-2	.	.	TGTGCCAGCAGCCCGCTGAACCCGCGGGAGAACACCGGGGAGCTGTTTTTT	CASSPLNPRENTGELFF
TRBV6-1	14	TRBJ1-5	.	.	TGTGCCAGCAGTGAAGGGCGGAATTATCAGCCCCAGCATTTT	CASSEGRNYQPQHF
TRBV2	15	TRBJ2-3	.	TRBD1	TGTGCCAGCAGTGAACCGGACAGGTACACAGATACGCAGTATTTT	CASSEPDRYTDTQYF
TRBV20-1	9	TRBJ1-1	few	.	TGCAGTGTCGGGCAACGAGCTTTCTTT	CSVGQRAFF
TRBV10-3	14	TRBJ2-7	.	.	TGTGCCATCAGTGAGAGGGGGGAGGCCTACGAGCAGTACTTC	CAISERGEAYEQYF
TRBV21-1	12	TRBJ2-3	.	.	TGTGCCACCCCGGCGAGTCCTGATACGCAGTATTTT	CATPASPDTQYF
TRBV28	13	TRBJ1-1	.	.	TGTGCCAGCGACGGGGGCTTGAACACTGAAGCTTTCTTT	CASDGGLNTEAFF
TRBV25-1	13	TRBJ1-1	.	.	TGTGCCAGCAGTGAGGGGGCTTTGGCTGAAGCTTTCTTT	CASSEGALAEAFF
TRBV28	13	TRBJ1-2	few	.	TGTGCCAGCAGACGGAGTCCATACTATGGCTACACCTTC	CASRRSPYYGYTF
TRBV5-1	17	TRBJ1-2	.	TRBD1	TGCGCCAGCAGCTTGGGAGTGTCGGGACAGATTAACTATGGCTACACCTTC	CASSLGVSGQINYGYTF
TRBV19	14	TRBJ2-1	.	TRBD2	TGTGCCAGTAGTACCCTAGCGGATTACAATGAGCAGTTCTTC	CASSTLADYNEQFF
TRBV18	16	TRBJ2-3	.	TRBD2	TGTGCCAGCTCACCTAACCTAGCGGGAGTCACAGATACGCAGTATTTT	CASSPNLAGVTDTQYF
TRBV28	12	TRBJ2-1	.	.	TGTGCCAGCAGTTTGGGCGAAACCGAGCAGTTCTTC	CASSLGETEQFF
TRBV15	15	TRBJ2-2	.	.	TGTGCCACCAGCAGCGGGAGCGCGAACACCGGGGAGCTGTTTTTT	CATSSGSANTGELFF
TRBV28	15	TRBJ2-6	.	.	TGTGCCAGCACCACTGGGGGTGGTGGGGCCAACGTCCTGACTTTC	CASTTGGGGANVLTF
TRBV7-3	16	TRBJ2-2	.	.	TGTGCCAGCAGCTTAAATCCCTGGCCAAGGGCCGGGGAGCTGTTTTTT	CASSLNPWPRAGELFF
TRBV9	16	TRBJ1-2	.	.	TGTGCCAGCAGCGTAGAATCGTGGGGGACCCCTAAAGGCTACACCTTC	CASSVESWGTPKGYTF
TRBV7-9	16	TRBJ1-3	.	.	TGTGCCAGCAGCTTAGCGAGGCGCGACTCTGGAAACACCATATATTTT	CASSLARRDSGNTIYF
TRBV7-9	16	TRBJ2-3	.	TRBD2	TGTGCCAGCAGCTGGACTAGCGGGGGAGTTTTCGATACGCAGTATTTT	CASSWTSGGVFDTQYF
TRBV5-4	13	TRBJ1-5	.	.	TGTGCCAGCAGCCAATTCCCAGATCAGCCCCAGCATTTT	CASSQFPDQPQHF
TRBV5-4	15	TRBJ2-3	.	TRBD1	TGTGCCAGCACTCCGATGGGACAGATCACAGATACGCAGTATTTT	CASTPMGQITDTQYF
TRBV18	13	TRBJ1-2	.	.	TGTGCCAGCTCACTACTGACAGTCGAAGGCTACACCTTC	CASSLLTVEGYTF
TRBV5-1	14	TRBJ1-1	once	.	TGCGCCAGCAGCCTAGACAGGCAGAACACTGAAGCTTTCTTT	CASSLDRQNTEAFF
TRBV18	14	TRBJ2-1	.	.	TGTGCCAGCTCACCGATAACCAACTACGATGAGCAGTTCTTC	CASSPITNYDEQFF
TRBV18	17	TRBJ1-1	.	.	TGTGCCAGCTCACCACTTCCTACACTAACCGAGAACACTGAAGCTTTCTTT	CASSPLPTLTENTEAFF
TRBV2	14	TRBJ1-1	.	TRBD1	TGTGCCAGCTCAAAACAGGGGGCCGACACTGAAGCTTTCTTT	CASSKQGADTEAFF
TRBV7-9	14	TRBJ1-6	few	.	TGTGCCAGCAGCTTGCGGACAGATAATTCACCCCTCCACTTT	CASSLRTDNSPLHF
TRBV7-2	14	TRBJ2-5	.	.	TGTGCCAGCAGCTTAGCGGGGGGAGAAGAGACCCAGTACTTC	CASSLAGGEETQYF
TRBV11-3	15	TRBJ2-5	.	.	TGTGCCAGCAGCTTAAGTCCGACAGTCCAAGAGACCCAGTACTTC	CASSLSPTVQETQYF
TRBV18	14	TRBJ2-2	.	.	TGTGCCAGCTCATCGGACAAGAACACCGGGGAGCTGTTTTTT	CASSSDKNTGELFF
TRBV18	12	TRBJ2-3	.	.	TGTGCCAGCTCACAGGGCACAGATACGCAGTATTTT	CASSQGTDTQYF
TRBV6-5	13	TRBJ1-2	.	TRBD1	TGTGCCAGCAGTTACCGACAGGGGAATGGCTACACCTTC	CASSYRQGNGYTF
TRBV30	15	TRBJ2-2	few	.	TGTGCCTGGAGTGTACCCAGCGTCGTGACCGGGGAGCTGTTTTTT	CAWSVPSVVTGELFF
TRBV2	14	TRBJ2-7	once	TRBD2	TGTGCCAGCAGGGTAGCGGGGTGGACCTACGAGCAGTACTTC	CASRVAGWTYEQYF
TRBV4-2	17	TRBJ2-7	once	TRBD2	TGTGCCAGCAGCCACTGGGACCGGCGGGAGCTCACCTACGAGCAGTACTTC	CASSHWDRRELTYEQYF
TRBV12-2	12	TRBJ1-4	.	.	TGTGCAAGTCGGGGGACGGGTGAAAAACTGTTTTTT	CASRGTGEKLFF
TRBV5-1	14	TRBJ2-3	.	.	TGCGCCAGCAGCCGCGGCGGATACACAGATACGCAGTATTTT	CASSRGGYTDTQYF
TRBV5-6	15	TRBJ2-1	.	TRBD2	TGTGCCAGCAGCTTGGGAACTAGCGCAAACAATGAGCAGTTCTTC	CASSLGTSANNEQFF
TRBV4-3	17	TRBJ2-3	.	TRBD2	TGCGCCAGCAGCCAAGATTCGACTAGCGGGGACACAGATACGCAGTATTTT	CASSQDSTSGDTDTQYF
TRBV7-2	14	TRBJ2-6	.	.	TGTGCCAGCAGCCATACATCTGAGGCCAACGTCCTGACTTTC	CASSHTSEANVLTF
TRBV28	15	TRBJ2-1	.	TRBD2	TGTGCCAGCAATTCAAAAGGGCGGCGGGAGGATGAGCAGTTCTTC	CASNSKGRREDEQFF
TRBV30	11	TRBJ2-7	.	.	TGTGCCTGGAGCGCCGACTACGAGCAGTACTTC	CAWSADYEQYF
TRBV6-6	15	TRBJ1-1	.	.	TGTGCCAGCAGTTACGGATCGTGGGGTAATACTGAAGCTTTCTTT	CASSYGSWGNTEAFF
TRBV6-4	15	TRBJ2-2	few	.	TGTGCCAGCAGTGACTCGGGACACAACACCGGGGAGCTGTTTTTT	CASSDSGHNTGELFF